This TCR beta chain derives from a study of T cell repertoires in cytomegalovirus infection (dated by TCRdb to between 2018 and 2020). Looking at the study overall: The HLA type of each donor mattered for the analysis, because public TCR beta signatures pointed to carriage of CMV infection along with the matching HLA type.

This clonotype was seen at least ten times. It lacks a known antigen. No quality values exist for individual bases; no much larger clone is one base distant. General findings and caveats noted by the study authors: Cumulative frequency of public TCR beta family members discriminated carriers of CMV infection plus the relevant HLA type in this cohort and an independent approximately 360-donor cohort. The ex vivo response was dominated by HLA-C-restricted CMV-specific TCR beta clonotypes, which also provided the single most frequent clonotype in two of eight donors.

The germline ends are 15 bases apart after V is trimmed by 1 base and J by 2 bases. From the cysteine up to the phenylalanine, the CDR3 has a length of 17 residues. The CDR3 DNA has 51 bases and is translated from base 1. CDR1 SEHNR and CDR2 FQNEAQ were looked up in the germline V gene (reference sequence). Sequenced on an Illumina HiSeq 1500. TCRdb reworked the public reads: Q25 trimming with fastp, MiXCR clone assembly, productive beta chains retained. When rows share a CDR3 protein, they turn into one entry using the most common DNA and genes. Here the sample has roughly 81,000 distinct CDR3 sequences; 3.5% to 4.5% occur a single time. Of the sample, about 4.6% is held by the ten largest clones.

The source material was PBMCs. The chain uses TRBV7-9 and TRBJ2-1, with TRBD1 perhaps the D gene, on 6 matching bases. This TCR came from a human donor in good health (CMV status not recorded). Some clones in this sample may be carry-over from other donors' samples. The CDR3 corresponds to CASSLVSPRTAYNEQFF. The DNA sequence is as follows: TGTGCCAGCAGCTTAGTCTCCCCTCGGACAGCCTACAATGAGCAGTTCTTC.